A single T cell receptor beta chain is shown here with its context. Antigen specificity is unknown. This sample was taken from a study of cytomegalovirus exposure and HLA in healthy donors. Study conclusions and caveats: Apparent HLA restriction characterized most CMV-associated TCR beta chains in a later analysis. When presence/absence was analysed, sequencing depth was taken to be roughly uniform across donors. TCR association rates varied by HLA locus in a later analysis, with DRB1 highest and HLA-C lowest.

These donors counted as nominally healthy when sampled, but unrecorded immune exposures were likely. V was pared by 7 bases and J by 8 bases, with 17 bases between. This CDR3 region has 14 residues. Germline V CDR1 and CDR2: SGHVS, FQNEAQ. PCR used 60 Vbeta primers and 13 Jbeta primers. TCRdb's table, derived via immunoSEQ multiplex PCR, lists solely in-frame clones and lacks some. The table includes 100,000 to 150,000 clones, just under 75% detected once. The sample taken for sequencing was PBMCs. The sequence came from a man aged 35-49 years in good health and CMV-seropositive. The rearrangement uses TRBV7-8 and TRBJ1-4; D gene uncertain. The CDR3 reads CASNPGGLGEKLFF. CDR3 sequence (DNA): TGTGCCAGCAACCCGGGAGGGTTGGGCGAAAAACTGTTTTTT. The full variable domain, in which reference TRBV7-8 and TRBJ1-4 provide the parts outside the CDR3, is GAGVSQSPRYKVAKRGQDVALRCDPISGHVSLFWYQQALGQGPEFLTYFQNEAQLDKSGLPSDRFFAERPEGSVSTLKIQRTQQEDSAVYLCASNPGGLGEKLFFGSGTQLSVL.